What follows are 18 T cell receptor beta chains derived from one specimen sequenced in a study of blood T cells in healthy people across ages. Alongside a J-beta primer mix, a sample-barcoded 5' primer served in a second PCR lasting roughly 7 to 12 cycles. TCRdb re-called the 5' RACE reads through MiXCR, storing one row per CDR3 protein. The sample lists 1.4 million to 1.5 million distinct CDR3 sequences, approximately 38% occurring once. The sequenced sample consisted of blood. All receptors derive from a woman under 30 in good health.

This sequence joins TRBV20-1 and TRBJ2-2; no firm D call. The V and J ends lost 5 bases and 0 bases respectively, with 10 bases between them. Germline CDR1 and CDR2: DFQATT and SNEGSKA (reference sequence). This CDR3 is 14 amino acids long. CDR3 sequence (DNA): TGCAGTGCTTTCGGACGGTCGAACACCGGGGAGCTGTTTTTT. Amino acids: CSAFGRSNTGELFF.

The chain has TRBV29-1 and TRBJ2-1, with TRBD2 matching over 11 bases. The germline V gene encodes CDR1 SQVTM and CDR2 ANQGSEA. The trim removed 6 bases at V and 6 bases at J, leaving 10 bases unmatched. The CDR3 runs 15 residues. Written as DNA, the CDR3 is TGCAGCGTGGACATAGCGGGAGGGATTACCAATGAGCAGTTCTTC. Translation: CSVDIAGGITNEQFF.

This clonotype was seen only a few times. The chain carries TRBV6-6 and TRBJ2-1; maybe TRBD2 (5 bases). V lost 2 bases to trimming and J lost 5 bases, with 16 bases between them. Germline values: CDR1 MNHNY, CDR2 SVGAGI (reference sequence). CDR3 length equals 16 residues. This chain's CDR3 is CASSYTGLLGHNEQFF. As DNA, the CDR3 is TGTGCCAGCAGTTACACGGGGTTACTCGGTCACAATGAGCAGTTCTTC.

There are a few counts of this clonotype. The genes are TRBV7-2 and TRBJ2-5; D unresolved. V dropped 5 bases and J dropped 0 bases, with 7 bases sitting between them. The CDR3 contains 13 residues. Germline V lookup: CDR1 SGHTA, CDR2 FQGNSA. The CDR3 is CASSVINQETQYF. The CDR3 DNA reads TGTGCCAGCAGCGTAATAAACCAAGAGACCCAGTACTTC.

This clonotype has just a few counts. V and J are TRBV20-1 and TRBJ2-7, with D maybe TRBD2 (6 bases). Trimming cost V 3 bases and J 5 bases, with 14 bases left between them. This CDR3 region has 13 residues. From germline, CDR1 is DFQATT and CDR2 SNEGSKA (reference sequence). The DNA for the CDR3 is TGCAGTGCTAGTTCCGACGGCGGGGACGAGCAGTACTTC. This translates into CSASSDGGDEQYF.

This clonotype was counted only a few times. This chain joins TRBV10-3 and TRBJ2-7; D is possibly TRBD2 (5 bases). Per the germline V gene, CDR1 is ENHRY and CDR2 is SYGVKD. CDR3 length equals 11 residues. V lost 10 bases, J lost 3 bases, and 10 bases lay in between. The CDR3 DNA is TGTGCCACAATCGACTACTACGAGCAGTACTTC. Translating gives CATIDYYEQYF.

This chain links TRBV25-1 with TRBJ1-3; D not certain. The V end lost 7 bases, the J end lost 0 bases, and 7 bases lay between the germline ends. Germline CDR1 MGHDK, CDR2 SYGVNS. The CDR3 contains 13 residues. CDR3: CASNSASGNTIYF. CDR3 coding DNA: TGTGCCAGCAATTCAGCCTCTGGAAACACCATATATTTT.

J is TRBJ2-1 and V is TRBV4-1, with 7 bases matching TRBD2. CDR3 length: 20 amino acids. The V gene end was trimmed by 0 bases and the J gene end by 0 bases; junction bases not matched to a gene: 14. CDR1 is MGHRA, CDR2 YSYEKL, per germline. The CDR3 reads CASSQDLGGSSIVSYNEQFF. The CDR3 bases are TGCGCCAGCAGCCAAGATTTGGGCGGGAGCTCGATTGTCTCCTACAATGAGCAGTTCTTC.

This clonotype showed up many times. The chain couples TRBV6-5 to TRBJ2-7; 9 positions match TRBD2. Germline V lookup: CDR1 MNHEY, CDR2 SVGAGI. Unmatched junction bases numbered 2, after V lost 2 bases and J lost 3 bases. The CDR3 length is 14 residues. The CDR3, as DNA: TGTGCCAGCAGTTACCTAGCGGGAAACTACGAGCAGTACTTC. Protein product: CASSYLAGNYEQYF.

This clonotype was detected a few times. This sequence joins TRBV28 and TRBJ2-7, with 10 bases lining up with TRBD1. V trimming: 5 bases; J trimming: 4 bases; junction bases outside the gene matches: 8. This CDR3 contains 15 residues. CDR1 is MDHEN, CDR2 SYDVKM, per germline. CDR3 region: CASSPRDRGIYEQYF. CDR3 sequence (DNA): TGTGCCAGCAGTCCCCGGGACAGGGGTATATACGAGCAGTACTTC. Full variable domain (rest looked up from reference TRBV28 and TRBJ2-7): DVKVTQSSRYLVKRTGEKVFLECVQDMDHENMFWYRQDPGLGLRLIYFSYDVKMKEKGDIPEGYSVSREKKERFSLILESASTNQTSMYLCASSPRDRGIYEQYFGPGTRLTVT.

This chain joins TRBV5-6 and TRBJ2-1; D is uncertain. Germline assignment: CDR1 SGHDT and CDR2 YYEEEE. This CDR3 contains 15 residues. Trimming stripped 2 bases from V and 7 bases from J, with 16 bases between. The CDR3 reads CASSFSDTLWNEQFF. In DNA, the CDR3 is TGTGCCAGCAGCTTCTCTGACACCCTGTGGAATGAGCAGTTCTTC.

The table lists this clonotype with a count of one. The chain combines TRBV7-9 with TRBJ2-7, with 7 bases matching TRBD2. This CDR3 has 16 amino acids. Per the germline V gene, CDR1 is SEHNR and CDR2 is FQNEAQ (reference sequence). V dropped 5 bases and J dropped 4; count of bases not matched to a gene: 14. The CDR3 DNA is TGTGCCAGCAGCCTTCCGAGATCCAGCGGGAAGTACGAGCAGTACTTC. Translation gives CASSLPRSSGKYEQYF.

The gene calls are TRBV11-2 and TRBJ2-7; possibly TRBD1 or TRBD2 for D (6 bases each). Trimming removed 6 bases from V and 0 bases from J, with 18 bases in between. Germline CDR1 SGHAT, CDR2 FQNNGV. The length of the CDR3 is 16 residues. DNA for the CDR3: TGTGCCAGCAGAGAGGGGTACGGAGGGGGCTCCTACGAGCAGTACTTC. It is translated as CASREGYGGGSYEQYF.

This clonotype was observed a handful of times. The chain links TRBV7-9 to TRBJ1-4, with TRBD1 matching 8 bases. This CDR3 is 15 amino acids long. With 4 bases clipped from V and 7 bases from J, the junction kept 8 bases outside the gene matches. The germline V gene encodes CDR1 SEHNR and CDR2 FQNEAQ (reference sequence). The CDR3 nucleotides are TGTGCCAGCAGCTCACAGGGGGAATTGTTTGAAAAACTGTTTTTT. Amino acids: CASSSQGELFEKLFF.

The genes are TRBV28 and TRBJ2-7, with a possible D match to TRBD1 (7 bases). V was trimmed by 6 bases and J by 4 bases, leaving 16 bases between them. This CDR3 has 14 amino acids. Germline loops: CDR1 MDHEN, CDR2 SYDVKM. The CDR3 spells CASRTDREVYEQYF. For the CDR3, the DNA is TGTGCCAGCAGGACTGACAGGGAGGTTTACGAGCAGTACTTC.

This clonotype occurred a few times. V is TRBV10-3 and J is TRBJ2-5, with 11 bases matching TRBD2. Germline V gene lookup returns CDR1 ENHRY and CDR2 SYGVKD. V lost 4 bases and J lost 3; bases outside the gene matches: 1. The CDR3 has 14 amino acids. The CDR3 sequence is CAISGGLAEETQYF. CDR3 bases: TGTGCCATCAGTGGGGGACTAGCGGAAGAGACCCAGTACTTC.

This clonotype occurred a few times. The J gene is TRBJ1-1, the V gene TRBV4-2, with TRBD1 as a possible D gene (5 bases). The CDR3 covers 15 residues. V was pared by 0 bases and J by 2 bases, with 10 bases between. Germline lookup yields CDR1 LGHNA and CDR2 YNFKEQ. The CDR3 spells CASSQEGTDNTEAFF. The CDR3 DNA sequence: TGTGCCAGCAGCCAAGAAGGGACCGATAACACTGAAGCTTTCTTT.

In its sample, this clonotype was seen once. This may arise from a read error, as a much more abundant clone is one base away. The chain carries TRBV24-1 and TRBJ2-1; 10 positions agree with TRBD2. Trimming cost V 5 bases and J 5 bases; bases outside gene matches: 5. CDR1 is KGHDR and CDR2 is SFDVKD in the germline V gene. The CDR3 extends over 15 amino acids. CDR3 residues: CATSGYSGGHNEQFF. The CDR3 DNA reads TGTGCCACCAGTGGTTATAGCGGGGGGCACAATGAGCAGTTCTTC.